These T cell receptor beta chains were read from a single sample in a study of blood T cell repertoires in COVID-19. This table comes from immunoSEQ multiplex PCR, and its TCRdb copy is limited to in-frame clones, with some not included. The sample lists some 200,000 clones; about 80% were seen once. Input material: peripheral blood. Receptors originate from a woman between 55 and 75 years old with acute or convalescent COVID-19. Each CDR3 is given with its conserved first and last residue. The order of the fields is D gene, V gene, clone size, J gene, CDR3 DNA, CDR3 protein. The D gene is left open where the match is weak. A clone size is listed for some rows: how often the clone was seen (once, few, many), or a class if it is expanded.

>-|TRBV6-5|-|TRBJ1-3
TGTGCCAGCAGTTTGCACTCAAGCTCTGGAAACACCATATATTTT
CASSLHSSSGNTIYF
>-|TRBV7-8|-|TRBJ2-3
TGTGCCAGCAGCTTAGGTGGCAGGGCCACAGATACGCAGTATTTT
CASSLGGRATDTQYF
>-|TRBV18|-|TRBJ1-6
TGTGCCAGCTCACAGGGGTCGGATAATTCACCCCTCCACTTT
CASSQGSDNSPLHF
>TRBD2|TRBV6-5|-|TRBJ2-7
TGTGCCAGCAGTTACCAACCAGCGGGGGAGAACGAGCAGTACTTC
CASSYQPAGENEQYF
>-|TRBV4-2|-|TRBJ1-1
TGTGCCAGCAGCCAAACCGACAGGCGTAGCACTGAAGCTTTCTTT
CASSQTDRRSTEAFF
>-|TRBV28|-|TRBJ1-1
TGTGCCAGCAGTTTGCCCCCAGGGACTGAAGCTTTCTTT
CASSLPPGTEAFF
>-|TRBV6-5|-|TRBJ1-2
TGTGCCAGCAGACCCGGAGGGGGGGTCGGGTATGGCTACACCTTC
CASRPGGGVGYGYTF
>TRBD2|TRBV9|-|TRBJ2-3
TGTGCCAGCAGCGGATCTAGCGGGGGGTATACGCAGTATTTT
CASSGSSGGYTQYF
>-|TRBV15|-|TRBJ2-5
TGTGCCACCAGTACCGCGGAGACCCAGTACTTC
CATSTAETQYF
>TRBD1|TRBV2|-|TRBJ2-7
TGTGCAACGACAGGGTTAGACGAGCAGTACTTC
CATTGLDEQYF
>-|TRBV30|-|TRBJ1-2
TGTGCCTGGAGTGTAGGCAGGGTTCGTGGCTACACCTTC
CAWSVGRVRGYTF
>-|TRBV10-3|-|TRBJ1-2
TGTGCCATCAGTGAGTCGGACAGAAGCTATGGCTACACCTTC
CAISESDRSYGYTF
>TRBD1|TRBV7-2|-|TRBJ2-4
TGTGCCAGCAGCCCTCATAGGGGGACAGTCCAAAACATTCAGTACTTC
CASSPHRGTVQNIQYF
>TRBD2|TRBV7-2|-|TRBJ2-3
TGTGCCAGCAGCTCGCCGGGGGGGCCCACAGATACGCAGTATTTT
CASSSPGGPTDTQYF
>TRBD1|TRBV5-1|once|TRBJ1-1
TGCGCCAGCAGCATACAGCCAGGGGGCGTCGCTGAAGCTTTCTTT
CASSIQPGGVAEAFF